The rows below give T cell receptor beta chains drawn from one sample of a study of blood T cells in healthy people across ages. Each CDR3 protein is one row after TCRdb ran MiXCR on the 5' RACE reads. The data hold over a million distinct CDR3 sequences, with less than 25% observed a single time. These sequences were also reported in another study, on T cells of mothers and their children.

The material sequenced was blood. Receptors were obtained from a girl aged 2 to 9 in good health. Both conserved end residues are part of each CDR3. D genes are given only for firm matches. The listing skips clone size in some rows; elsewhere it reads once, few, many or a size class.

TRBV11-2,.,few,TRBJ1-4,15,CASSHGWDPNEKLFF,TGTGCCAGCAGCCACGGGTGGGACCCTAATGAAAAACTGTTTTTT
TRBV5-1,TRBD2,many,TRBJ2-7,13,CASSLAGYYEQYF,TGCGCCTCTTCTCTAGCGGGATACTACGAGCAGTACTTC
TRBV7-9,.,few,TRBJ2-1,11,CASSFRPEQFF,TGTGCCAGCAGCTTCCGCCCGGAGCAGTTCTTC
TRBV12-3/TRBV12-4,.,.,TRBJ2-1,12,CASSYRLNEQFF,TGTGCCAGCAGTTACAGACTCAATGAGCAGTTCTTC
TRBV6-5,.,few,TRBJ1-2,13,CASSYPPYYGYTF,TGTGCCAGCAGTTACCCACCCTACTATGGCTACACCTTC
TRBV3-1,TRBD2,few,TRBJ2-5,15,CASSPTSGAQETQYF,TGTGCCAGCAGCCCAACTAGCGGAGCCCAAGAGACCCAGTACTTC
TRBV10-3,.,few,TRBJ1-1,11,CATDTGNEAFF,TGTGCCACCGACACAGGGAATGAAGCTTTCTTT
TRBV6-6,TRBD1,.,TRBJ2-7,16,CASSYYGQGAVYEQYF,TGTGCCAGCAGTTACTATGGACAGGGGGCAGTATACGAGCAGTACTTC
TRBV3-1,TRBD1,.,TRBJ2-5,18,CASSKLTRRDRGQETQYF,TGTGCCAGCAGCAAATTAACGCGCCGGGACAGGGGGCAAGAGACCCAGTACTTC
TRBV6-5,.,.,TRBJ1-2,21,CASSYSGVRGQGVSGSSGYTF,TGTGCCAGCAGTTACTCAGGGGTGCGGGGGCAGGGAGTATCGGGGTCTAGTGGCTACACCTTC
TRBV7-8,TRBD1,.,TRBJ2-7,13,CASSVRTGNEQYF,TGTGCCAGCAGCGTCAGGACAGGGAACGAGCAGTACTTC
TRBV6-5,.,.,TRBJ2-1,14,CASIKIGATNEQFF,TGTGCCAGCATAAAAATCGGGGCGACAAATGAGCAGTTCTTC
TRBV11-2,.,few,TRBJ2-3,12,CASLSGTDTQCF,TGTGCCAGCCTAAGCGGGACAGATACGCAGTGTTTT
TRBV7-9,.,.,TRBJ1-2,13,CASSLGGGRGYTF,TGTGCCAGCAGCTTGGGGGGGGGTCGAGGCTACACCTTC
TRBV12-3/TRBV12-4,TRBD1,few,TRBJ2-4,17,CASSPRDRIFGKNIQYF,TGTGCCAGCAGTCCTCGGGACAGAATTTTTGGCAAAAACATCCAGTACTTC
TRBV12-3/TRBV12-4,.,few,TRBJ2-1,13,CASSSDFLNEQFF,TGTGCCAGCAGTTCGGACTTCCTGAATGAGCAGTTCTTC
TRBV7-2,TRBD1,few,TRBJ1-5,15,CASSLVVQGGQPQHF,TGTGCCAGCAGCTTAGTGGTCCAGGGGGGTCAGCCCCAGCATTTT
TRBV29-1,.,many,TRBJ2-7,11,CSALKGHEQYF,TGCAGCGCCCTGAAGGGCCACGAGCAGTACTTC
TRBV12-3/TRBV12-4,TRBD2,once,TRBJ2-2,13,CANEGGRGGELFF,TGTGCCAACGAGGGAGGGCGCGGCGGGGAGCTGTTTTTT
TRBV12-3/TRBV12-4,TRBD1,.,TRBJ2-7,14,CASSSGTGRSEQYF,TGTGCCAGCAGTTCCGGGACAGGGCGGTCCGAGCAGTACTTC
TRBV29-1,.,few,TRBJ2-7,14,CSVEWALRGAEQYF,TGCAGCGTTGAATGGGCCTTAAGGGGGGCCGAGCAGTACTTC
TRBV29-1,TRBD2,few,TRBJ2-3,14,CSPVAGRWVDTQYF,TGCAGCCCTGTAGCGGGGCGCTGGGTAGATACGCAGTATTTT
TRBV4-3,.,.,TRBJ2-2,16,CASSHGVGAVPGELFF,TGCGCCAGCAGCCATGGAGTTGGGGCAGTCCCCGGGGAGCTGTTTTTT
TRBV18,.,.,TRBJ2-2,13,CASSWQNTGELFF,TGTGCCAGCTCCTGGCAGAACACCGGGGAGCTGTTTTTT
TRBV5-1,.,.,TRBJ1-2,15,CASSDDGLPNYGYTF,TGCGCCAGCAGCGATGACGGACTACCTAACTATGGCTACACCTTC
TRBV27,.,.,TRBJ2-7,16,CASSLFTGLSSYEQYF,TGTGCCAGCAGTTTATTTACGGGGCTCAGCTCCTACGAGCAGTACTTC
TRBV5-1,TRBD2,few,TRBJ2-1,16,CASSLLPTSGHNEQFF,TGCGCCAGCAGCTTGCTCCCCACTAGCGGTCACAATGAGCAGTTCTTC
TRBV29-1,TRBD1,.,TRBJ1-2,16,CSVEESSGQTNYGYTF,TGCAGCGTTGAGGAAAGCTCGGGACAGACTAACTATGGCTACACCTTC
TRBV20-1,TRBD2,few,TRBJ2-3,13,CSAQTSGTDTQYF,TGCAGTGCCCAGACTAGCGGCACAGATACGCAGTATTTT
TRBV29-1,.,.,TRBJ2-4,13,CSALGPTKNIQYF,TGCAGCGCCCTGGGACCAACCAAAAACATTCAGTACTTC
TRBV7-2,.,few,TRBJ2-4,11,CASSFLNIQYF,TGTGCCAGCAGCTTCCTAAACATTCAGTACTTC
TRBV29-1,.,few,TRBJ2-1,8,CSVPEQFF,TGCAGCGTCCCCGAGCAGTTCTTC
TRBV20-1,TRBD2,few,TRBJ2-1,15,CSAPRWTSGDNEQFF,TGCAGTGCCCCCCGTTGGACTAGCGGGGACAATGAGCAGTTCTTC
TRBV5-1,TRBD1,.,TRBJ1-3,16,CASSLAGTAYGNTIYF,TGCGCCAGCAGCCTCGCCGGGACAGCTTATGGAAACACCATATATTTT
TRBV6-5,.,few,TRBJ2-2,15,CASSYSKGLTGELFF,TGTGCCAGCAGTTACTCGAAGGGCCTCACCGGGGAGCTGTTTTTT
TRBV7-2,.,few,TRBJ1-5,15,CAGSSGGSSNQPQHF,TGTGCCGGCAGCTCCGGAGGCAGTAGCAATCAGCCCCAGCATTTT
TRBV10-2,.,few,TRBJ1-2,12,CATQTENYGYTF,TGCGCCACCCAGACAGAAAACTATGGCTACACCTTC
TRBV14,.,few,TRBJ2-1,16,CASSQGGGLPYNEQFF,TGTGCCAGCAGCCAAGGAGGGGGACTCCCATACAATGAGCAGTTCTTC
TRBV14,.,.,TRBJ1-2,13,CASSQNPSYGYTF,TGTGCCAGCAGCCAAAACCCTAGCTATGGCTACACCTTC
TRBV2,.,few,TRBJ1-1,14,CASSEAMGKIEAFF,TGTGCCAGCAGTGAAGCTATGGGGAAAATTGAAGCTTTCTTT
TRBV5-6,.,.,TRBJ1-1,17,CASSLGGGNIMNTEAFF,TGTGCCAGCAGCTTGGGAGGTGGGAATATCATGAACACTGAAGCTTTCTTT
TRBV2,.,few,TRBJ2-7,14,CACTGLTSSYEQYF,TGTGCCTGCACGGGCCTTACGAGCTCCTACGAGCAGTACTTC
TRBV14,.,few,TRBJ1-1,15,CASSQARSRNTEAFF,TGTGCCAGCAGCCAAGCTCGAAGTAGAAACACTGAAGCTTTCTTT
TRBV6-5,.,few,TRBJ2-7,14,CASSYSVGAYEQYF,TGTGCCAGCAGTTACTCTGTAGGAGCCTACGAGCAGTACTTC
TRBV20-1,.,few,TRBJ2-7,15,CSARDGAVSLNEQYF,TGCAGTGCTAGAGACGGGGCGGTAAGCCTAAACGAGCAGTACTTC
TRBV7-8,TRBD1,few,TRBJ2-5,15,CASSPETLQGQTQYF,TGTGCCAGCAGCCCCGAAACGTTACAGGGGCAGACCCAGTACTTC
TRBV7-3,.,.,TRBJ1-1,15,CASSANRGLNTEAFF,TGTGCCAGCAGCGCGAACAGAGGCCTGAACACTGAAGCTTTCTTT
TRBV4-2,.,.,TRBJ1-4,18,CASSQGGSVVGGREKLFF,TGTGCCAGCAGCCAAGGGGGTTCGGTCGTGGGGGGGCGGGAAAAACTGTTTTTT
TRBV6-6,.,.,TRBJ1-4,14,CASRNLISPGELFF,TGTGCCAGCAGAAACCTGATCTCCCCAGGGGAACTGTTTTTT
TRBV20-1,.,.,TRBJ1-5,14,CSALVHHSNQPQHF,TGCAGTGCTCTTGTACACCATAGCAATCAGCCCCAGCATTTT
TRBV5-5,.,.,TRBJ1-1,12,CASSPNLPEAFF,TGTGCCAGCAGCCCTAACCTGCCTGAAGCTTTCTTT
TRBV4-3,TRBD2,few,TRBJ2-1,15,CASSQSGGAINEQFF,TGCGCCAGCAGCCAATCCGGGGGGGCGATAAATGAGCAGTTCTTC
TRBV9,TRBD1,.,TRBJ2-5,17,CASSEEPTGYPGKTQYF,TGTGCCAGCAGCGAGGAACCGACAGGGTACCCGGGCAAGACCCAGTACTTC
TRBV9,.,.,TRBJ2-1,14,CASSVVGGINEQFF,TGTGCCAGCAGCGTAGTAGGGGGGATCAATGAGCAGTTCTTC